Each of the 3 T cell receptor beta chains below was sequenced from the same sample in a study of beta chain features in type 1 diabetes. Whole-study results and caveats: Patients with Type 1 diabetes showed moderately but significantly shorter TCRB CDR3s in all four CD4+ subsets.

Expressed TCRB transcripts were sequenced, since all the RNA that had been isolated was reverse transcribed. The assay was immunoSEQ multiplex PCR, and TCRdb's table has in-frame clones only and misses some. Of around 130,000 clones listed, 7% to 10% are singletons. The antigens for these receptors are not known. Specimen: central memory CD4+ T cells from blood. The receptors here all came from a young man with type 1 diabetes.

This clone was detected only a few times. This chain connects TRBV30 to TRBJ1-1, with D possibly TRBD1 on 5 matching bases. Trimming pared 0 bases from V and 3 bases from J, leaving 8 bases between. Germline lookup yields CDR1 GTSNPN and CDR2 SVGIG (reference sequence). The CDR3 is 13 residues long. The CDR3 here is CAWSVQVDTEAFF. The DNA of the CDR3 is TGTGCCTGGAGTGTACAGGTTGACACTGAAGCTTTCTTT. The whole variable domain, filled in from reference TRBV30 and TRBJ1-1, reads SQTIHQWPATLVQPVGSPLSLECTVEGTSNPNLYWYRQAAGRGLQLLFYSVGIGQISSEVPQNLSASRPQDRQFILSSKKLLLSDSGFYLCAWSVQVDTEAFFGQGTRLTVV.

This clone was observed a handful of times. This rearrangement joins TRBV18 to TRBJ1-1; tentative D call: TRBD1 (6 bases). Germline assignment: CDR1 KGHSH and CDR2 LQKENI. V dropped 6 bases and J dropped 6 bases, with 17 bases sitting between them. The CDR3 has 14 amino acids. The DNA of the CDR3 is TGTGCCAGCTCCCGGACAGAGCCCCCGGCTGAAGCTTTCTTT. Its translation: CASSRTEPPAEAFF.

This chain uses TRBV5-4 with TRBJ2-7; 7 bases fit TRBD2. Losses at the gene ends were 5 bases for V and 0 bases for J; bases not matched to a gene: 2. The CDR3 is 13 residues long. Germline lookup yields CDR1 SGHNT and CDR2 YYREEE (reference sequence). CDR3 loop: CASRRDYSYEQYF. CDR3 bases: TGTGCCAGCAGACGGGACTACTCCTACGAGCAGTACTTC.